What follows are 11 T cell receptor beta chains derived from one specimen sequenced in a study of blood T cell repertoires in COVID-19. Here immunoSEQ multiplex PCR was the method, and the copy in TCRdb shows in-frame clones only, minus some. In the table there are about 87,000 clones, over 80% of which are singletons. The sample taken for sequencing was peripheral blood. The receptors shown here come from a man older than 75 with acute or convalescent COVID-19.

The genes are TRBV15 and TRBJ1-5; possible D gene TRBD1, 5 bases. Trimming removed 3 bases at V and 9 bases at J, with 15 bases between. Per germline, CDR1 LNHNV and CDR2 YYDKDF (reference sequence). This CDR3 comprises 14 residues. The CDR3 loop is CATSSTGSRSPQHF. CDR3 DNA: TGTGCCACCAGCAGTACAGGTTCGAGGTCGCCCCAGCATTTT.

This clone was detected once. The gene calls are TRBV2 and TRBJ1-5; D gene ambiguous. The CDR3 consists of 16 residues. Between the trimmed V and J ends, which lost 0 bases and 4 bases, there was a span of 13 bases. CDR1 and CDR2 (germline): SNHLY, FYNNEI. CDR3 bases: TGTGCCAGCAGTGAAGCCTACCCGGGGAGGAATCAGCCCCAGCATTTT. Amino acids: CASSEAYPGRNQPQHF.

This chain uses TRBV9 with TRBJ2-1, with a weak D call TRBD2 (6 bases). There are 14 residues in the CDR3. The germline V and J ends were trimmed by 1 base and 10 bases, with 15 bases remaining between them. The germline V gene has CDR1 SGDLS and CDR2 YYNGEE. CDR3 bases: TGTGCCAGCAGCGTATCTTTGGGAGGAAGGGAGCAGTTCTTC. This sequence encodes CASSVSLGGREQFF.

The CDR3 nucleotides read TGTGCCAGCAGTTTCCCGGGTTCCTACGAGCAGTACTTC. As protein: CASSFPGSYEQYF. The chain uses TRBV28 and TRBJ2-7; D is undetermined. Per germline, CDR1 MDHEN and CDR2 SYDVKM. The length of the CDR3 is 13 residues. Trimming stripped 3 bases from V and 1 base from J, with 7 bases between.

The genes are TRBV12-3 or TRBV12-4 and TRBJ2-1; D call uncertain. The CDR3 is 12 residues long. Trimming removed 6 bases from V and 8 bases from J, with 11 bases in between. CDR3 in DNA: TGTGCCAGCAGCCCCGGGTATGATGAGCAGTTCTTC. This codes for CASSPGYDEQFF.

This clone was recorded once. The genes are TRBV11-3 and TRBJ2-1, with a weak D call TRBD2 (8 bases). Trimming cost V 2 bases and J 4 bases, with 15 bases left between them. From germline, CDR1 is SGHNT and CDR2 YENEEA. This CDR3 has 16 residues. The CDR3 loop is CASSLSGGLGYNEQFF. CDR3 in DNA: TGTGCCAGCAGCTTATCAGGGGGACTAGGGTACAATGAGCAGTTCTTC.

The J gene is TRBJ1-5, the V gene TRBV5-1; 8 bases fit TRBD1. Per germline, CDR1 SGHRS and CDR2 YFSETQ. The CDR3 totals 15 residues. V lost 0 bases, J lost 5 bases, and 4 bases stayed unmatched. CDR3 bases: TGCGCCAGCAGCTTGGTCGCAGGGGGCTATCAGCCCCAGCATTTT. It translates to CASSLVAGGYQPQHF. The full variable domain, its missing parts supplied by reference TRBV5-1 and TRBJ1-5, is KAGVTQTPRYLIKTRGQQVTLSCSPISGHRSVSWYQQTPGQGLQFLFEYFSETQRNKGNFPGRFSGRQFSNSRSEMNVSTLELGDSALYLCASSLVAGGYQPQHFGDGTRLSIL.

The J gene is TRBJ2-3, the V gene TRBV19, with 7 bases lining up with TRBD2. V lost 7 bases to trimming and J lost 2 bases; unmatched junction nucleotides: 9. CDR3 length: 15 residues. Germline V gives CDR1 LNHDA, CDR2 SQIVND (reference sequence). CDR3 coding DNA: TGTGCCAGTACATCTAGCGGACTCTACACAGATACGCAGTATTTT. It codes for CASTSSGLYTDTQYF.

Worth noting for this clone: Other DNA sequences from this sample encode an identical CDR3 as well. The V gene is TRBV20-1, the J gene TRBJ1-1; D is unresolved. The CDR3 length is 11 residues. V was clipped by 4 bases and J by 5 bases, with 8 bases between them. Germline values: CDR1 DFQATT, CDR2 SNEGSKA (reference sequence). In DNA form, the CDR3 reads TGCAGTGCTACCCCGGGGACTGAAGCTTTCTTT. Translated: CSATPGTEAFF.

The chain is built from TRBV7-8 and TRBJ1-5, with 10 bases that match TRBD1. J lost 4 bases, V lost 5 bases, and 5 bases had no gene match. The CDR3 contains 15 residues. CDR1 and CDR2 (germline): SGHVS, FQNEAQ. CDR3 region: CASSRGGQGNQPQHF. In DNA form, the CDR3 reads TGTGCCAGCAGCAGAGGGGGACAGGGGAATCAGCCCCAGCATTTT. The variable domain in full, with the rest retrieved from reference TRBV7-8 and TRBJ1-5, is GAGVSQSPRYKVAKRGQDVALRCDPISGHVSLFWYQQALGQGPEFLTYFQNEAQLDKSGLPSDRFFAERPEGSVSTLKIQRTQQEDSAVYLCASSRGGQGNQPQHFGDGTRLSIL.

The chain carries TRBV29-1 and TRBJ2-7; D not resolved. The germline CDR1 and CDR2 sequences are SQVTM and ANQGSEA. There are 12 residues in the CDR3. Trimming removed 6 bases from V and 3 bases from J, with 12 bases in between. CDR3 nucleotide sequence: TGCAGCGTGGTAACAGAAAGCTACGAGCAGTACTTC. It encodes CSVVTESYEQYF.